This TCR beta chain was profiled in a study of Ad26.COV2.S vaccination and SARS-CoV-2 variants. About the research overall: Enrollment placed the donor in the COV1001 Ad26.COV2.S trial arm. Once or twice, 56 days apart, Ad26.COV2.S was delivered intramuscularly. Study-level results: Non-spike TCR breadth did not differ much between vaccine and placebo recipients. The placebo group had lower spike-specific TCR breadth than the vaccine recipients did.

This table comes from immunoSEQ multiplex PCR, and its TCRdb copy is limited to in-frame clones, with some not included. The table has approximately 350,000 clones, about four fifths seen once; the top ten hold around 7.3%. Notes on this clone: Its antigen is not identified.

Treatment specified: 15 to 20 received Ad26.COV2.S at low or high dose, single or two shots; roughly 5 received placebo; per-sample allocation not given. It was on day 63 after the first vaccine or placebo injection that samples were taken. The receptor comes from a person between 18 and 59 years old who received the Ad26.COV2.S COVID-19 vaccine or a placebo. The sequencing here drew on peripheral blood, taken in a trial of Ad26.COV2.S vaccine versus placebo.

The CDR3 DNA follows: TGTGCCAGCAGTGTTGGGGGCGCGGGACAGCCCCAGCATTTT. It codes for CASSVGGAGQPQHF. The rearrangement joins TRBV6-6 to TRBJ1-5; perhaps TRBD1 as D (6 bases). Germline CDR1 MNHNY, CDR2 SVGAGI (reference sequence). CDR3 length: 14 amino acids. Deletions cut 5 bases from V and 7 bases from J, with 15 bases between.